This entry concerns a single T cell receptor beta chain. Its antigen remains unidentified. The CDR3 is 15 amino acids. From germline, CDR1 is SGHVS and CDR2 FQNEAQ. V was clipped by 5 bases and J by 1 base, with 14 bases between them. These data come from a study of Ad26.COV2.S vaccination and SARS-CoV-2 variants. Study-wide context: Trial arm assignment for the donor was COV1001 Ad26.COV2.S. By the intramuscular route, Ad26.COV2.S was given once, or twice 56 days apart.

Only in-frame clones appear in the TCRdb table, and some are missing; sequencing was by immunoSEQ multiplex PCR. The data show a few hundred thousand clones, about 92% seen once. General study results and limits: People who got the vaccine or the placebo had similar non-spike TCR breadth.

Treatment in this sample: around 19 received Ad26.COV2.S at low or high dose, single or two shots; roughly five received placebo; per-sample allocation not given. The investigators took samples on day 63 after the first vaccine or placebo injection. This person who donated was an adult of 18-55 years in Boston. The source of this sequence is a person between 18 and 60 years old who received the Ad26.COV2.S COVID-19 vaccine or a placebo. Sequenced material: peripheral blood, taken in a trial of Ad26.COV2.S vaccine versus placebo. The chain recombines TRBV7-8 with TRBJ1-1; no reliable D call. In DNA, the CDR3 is TGTGCCAGCAGCGTAAGACCCGGGCCGAACACTGAAGCTTTCTTT. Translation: CASSVRPGPNTEAFF.